The source of this TCR beta chain is a study of T cell changes during pregnancy in multiple sclerosis. TCRdb's table, derived via immunoSEQ multiplex PCR, lists solely in-frame clones and lacks some. Of roughly 89,000 clones detected, just under 95% appear once; the ten largest clones hold around 4.5%. This CDR3 has 15 residues. Germline loops: CDR1 SGHTA, CDR2 FQGNSA. J was trimmed by 3 bases and V by 4 bases; bases with no gene match: 9. The count of this clone is one. Sequencing was performed on peripheral blood, taken in the first trimester of pregnancy. This clonotype originated in a female donor with multiple sclerosis, enrolled in a pregnancy study. The chain combines TRBV7-2 with TRBJ2-7; 7 nucleotides align to TRBD1. CDR3 residues: CASSSSRDRIYEQYF. The CDR3 DNA follows: TGTGCCAGCAGCTCCTCCCGGGACAGAATCTACGAGCAGTACTTC.